This T cell receptor (beta chain) was observed in a study of Ad26.COV2.S vaccination and SARS-CoV-2 variants. Background on the study: A participant enrolled in the COV1001 Ad26.COV2.S trial arm provided the sample.

On this clone: What it binds is unknown.

With V trimmed by 6 bases and J by 8 bases, 11 bases remained unmatched. The germline CDR1 and CDR2 sequences are MNHNY and SVGAGI (reference sequence). This CDR3 has 14 residues. Study-level points and caveats: Marked by substantial breadth, spike-specific CD8+ and CD4+ T cell responses were reportedly seen after vaccination.

Described treatment: about 20 received Ad26.COV2.S at low or high dose, single or two shots; 5 received placebo; per-sample allocation not given. Collection of the samples took place on day 63 after the first injection of vaccine or placebo. TCRdb keeps only in-frame clones here, not all; method: immunoSEQ multiplex PCR. The data hold about 680,000 clones, with roughly 90% observed a single time. The TCR comes from a person between 18 and 60 years old who received the Ad26.COV2.S COVID-19 vaccine or a placebo. The chain combines TRBV6-6 with TRBJ1-2, with 8 bases fitting TRBD1. The sample here was peripheral blood, taken in a trial of Ad26.COV2.S vaccine versus placebo. Here the CDR3 reads CASRRDRRLEGYTF. The CDR3, as DNA: TGTGCCAGCAGGAGGGACAGGAGATTAGAGGGCTACACCTTC.